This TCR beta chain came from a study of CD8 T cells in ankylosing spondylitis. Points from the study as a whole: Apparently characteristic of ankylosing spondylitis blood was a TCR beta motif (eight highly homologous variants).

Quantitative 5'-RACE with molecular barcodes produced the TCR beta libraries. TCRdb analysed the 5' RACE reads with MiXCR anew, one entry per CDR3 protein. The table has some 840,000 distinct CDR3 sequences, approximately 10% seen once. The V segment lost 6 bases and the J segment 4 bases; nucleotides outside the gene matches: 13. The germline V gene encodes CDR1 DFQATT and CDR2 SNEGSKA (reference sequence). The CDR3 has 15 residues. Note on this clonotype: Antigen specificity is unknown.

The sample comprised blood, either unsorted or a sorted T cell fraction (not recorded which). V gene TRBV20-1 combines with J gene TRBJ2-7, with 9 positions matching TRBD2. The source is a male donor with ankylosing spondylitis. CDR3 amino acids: CSALPAGGGAYEQYF. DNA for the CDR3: TGCAGTGCCCTTCCAGCGGGCGGGGGGGCATACGAGCAGTACTTC.